The 3 T cell receptor beta chains below come from one sample, sequenced in a study of blood T cell repertoires in COVID-19. Sequencing was performed with immunoSEQ multiplex PCR; in TCRdb, only in-frame clones are kept and a portion is missing. Among around 160,000 clones listed, around 81% were seen once. The specimen was peripheral blood. These receptor sequences come from a man aged 55-75 years with active or convalescent COVID-19.

The chain uses TRBV5-6 and TRBJ1-3; D is unresolved. This CDR3 is built from 14 residues. Between the trimmed V and J ends, which lost 4 bases and 0 bases, there was a span of 8 bases. Per the germline V gene, CDR1 is SGHDT and CDR2 is YYEEEE. CDR3 residues: CASSATVSGNTIYF. DNA of the CDR3: TGTGCCAGCAGCGCCACAGTCTCTGGAAACACCATATATTTT.

The chain links TRBV19 to TRBJ2-3; 11 positions agree with TRBD2. Germline assignment: CDR1 LNHDA and CDR2 SQIVND (reference sequence). Unmatched junction bases numbered 7, after V lost 3 bases and J lost 2 bases. The length of the CDR3 is 17 residues. CDR3 protein: CASSMSSGRTYTDTQYF. The CDR3 DNA sequence: TGTGCCAGTAGTATGTCTAGCGGGAGGACCTACACAGATACGCAGTATTTT.

On this clone itself: At the DNA level, this CDR3 is encoded by other sequences in the same sample as well. The chain joins TRBV9 to TRBJ2-1; D remains ambiguous. Trimming removed 0 bases from V and 0 bases from J, with 7 bases in between. The CDR3 consists of 15 residues. Germline assignment: CDR1 SGDLS and CDR2 YYNGEE. The DNA of the CDR3 is TGTGCCAGCAGCGTAGGCACGAGCTCCTACAATGAGCAGTTCTTC. As protein: CASSVGTSSYNEQFF.